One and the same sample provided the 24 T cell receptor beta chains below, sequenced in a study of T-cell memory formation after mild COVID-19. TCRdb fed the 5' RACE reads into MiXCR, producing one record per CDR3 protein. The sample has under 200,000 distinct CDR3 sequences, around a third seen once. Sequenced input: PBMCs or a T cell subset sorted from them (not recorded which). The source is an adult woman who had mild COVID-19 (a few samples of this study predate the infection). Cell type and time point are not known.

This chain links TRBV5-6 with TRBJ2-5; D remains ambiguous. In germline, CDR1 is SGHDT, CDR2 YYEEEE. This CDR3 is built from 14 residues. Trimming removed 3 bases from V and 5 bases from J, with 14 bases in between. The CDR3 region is CASSSSRSGETQYF. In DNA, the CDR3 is TGTGCCAGCAGCTCTTCGAGGTCCGGCGAGACCCAGTACTTC.

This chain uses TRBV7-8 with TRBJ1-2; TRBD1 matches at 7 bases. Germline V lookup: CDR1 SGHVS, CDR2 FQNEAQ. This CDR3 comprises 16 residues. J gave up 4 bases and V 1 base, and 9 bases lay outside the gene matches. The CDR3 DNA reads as TGTGCCAGCAGCTTAGGGACAGGCCTCGGGCTCTATGGCTACACCTTC. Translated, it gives CASSLGTGLGLYGYTF.

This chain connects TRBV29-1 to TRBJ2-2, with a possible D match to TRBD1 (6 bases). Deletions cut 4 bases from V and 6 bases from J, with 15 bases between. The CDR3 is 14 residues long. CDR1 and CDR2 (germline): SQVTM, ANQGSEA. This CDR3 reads CSVADIQGSGELFF. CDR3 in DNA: TGCAGCGTTGCCGATATACAGGGTTCCGGGGAGCTGTTTTTT.

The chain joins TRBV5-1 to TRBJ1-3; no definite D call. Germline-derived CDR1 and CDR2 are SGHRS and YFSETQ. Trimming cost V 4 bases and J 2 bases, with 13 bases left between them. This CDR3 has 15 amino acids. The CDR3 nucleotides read TGCGCCAGCAGCCCCACGGGAGTAGCTGGAAACACCATATATTTT. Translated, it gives CASSPTGVAGNTIYF.

CDR3 residues: CASSPQTGSVASGANVLTF. The CDR3 DNA reads TGTGCCAGCAGCCCACAGACAGGGTCCGTCGCCTCTGGGGCCAACGTCCTGACTTTC. The chain carries TRBV11-2 and TRBJ2-6, with 7 positions matching TRBD1. The V segment lost 5 bases and the J segment 0 bases; nucleotides outside the gene matches: 13. Germline lookup yields CDR1 SGHAT and CDR2 FQNNGV. The CDR3 loop spans 19 amino acids.

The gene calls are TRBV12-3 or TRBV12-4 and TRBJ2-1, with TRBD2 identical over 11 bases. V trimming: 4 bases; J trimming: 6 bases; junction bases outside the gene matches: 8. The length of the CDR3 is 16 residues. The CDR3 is CASSWTGTSGANEQFF. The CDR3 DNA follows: TGTGCCAGCAGTTGGACCGGGACTAGCGGTGCCAATGAGCAGTTCTTC.

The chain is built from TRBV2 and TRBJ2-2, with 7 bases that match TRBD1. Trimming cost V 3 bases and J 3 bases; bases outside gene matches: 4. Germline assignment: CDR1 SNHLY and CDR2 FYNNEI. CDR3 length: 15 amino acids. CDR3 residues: CASSDGDRDTGELFF. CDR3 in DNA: TGTGCCAGCAGTGACGGGGACAGAGACACCGGGGAGCTGTTTTTT.

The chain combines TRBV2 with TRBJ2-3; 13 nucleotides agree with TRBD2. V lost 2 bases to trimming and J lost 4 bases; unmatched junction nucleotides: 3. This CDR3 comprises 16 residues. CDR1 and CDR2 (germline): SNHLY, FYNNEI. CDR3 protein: CASSESTSGGADTQYF. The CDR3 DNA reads TGTGCCAGCAGTGAATCTACTAGCGGGGGGGCAGATACGCAGTATTTT.

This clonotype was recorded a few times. CDR3: CASSYSTSGSYEQYF. The CDR3 bases are TGTGCCAGCAGTTACTCGACTAGCGGGTCCTACGAGCAGTACTTC. The chain couples TRBV6-2 or TRBV6-3 to TRBJ2-7, with 10 bases aligning to TRBD2. CDR1 and CDR2 (germline): MNHEY, SVGEGT. J lost 1 base, V lost 0 bases, and 0 bases had no gene match. CDR3 size: 15 residues.

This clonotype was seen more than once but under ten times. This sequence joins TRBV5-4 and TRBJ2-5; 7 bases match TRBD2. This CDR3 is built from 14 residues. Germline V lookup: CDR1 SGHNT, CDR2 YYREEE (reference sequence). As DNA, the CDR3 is TGTGCAGTGGGGGGGTCATACCTCCAAGAGACCCAGTACTTC. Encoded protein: CAVGGSYLQETQYF.

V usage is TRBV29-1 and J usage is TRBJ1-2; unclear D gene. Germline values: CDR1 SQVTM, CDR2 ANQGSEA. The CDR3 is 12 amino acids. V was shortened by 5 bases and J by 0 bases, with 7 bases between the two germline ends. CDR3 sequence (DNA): TGCAGCGTTAGCTTAGCTAACTATGGCTACACCTTC. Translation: CSVSLANYGYTF.

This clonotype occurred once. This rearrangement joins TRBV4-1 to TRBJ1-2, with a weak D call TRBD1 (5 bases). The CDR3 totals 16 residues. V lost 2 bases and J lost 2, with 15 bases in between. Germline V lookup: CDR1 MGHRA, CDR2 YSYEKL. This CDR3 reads CASSQYERDPNYGYTF. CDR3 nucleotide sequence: TGCGCCAGCAGCCAATACGAGCGGGACCCAAACTATGGCTACACCTTC.

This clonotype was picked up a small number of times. The CDR3 here is CASSSVLGPPQPQHF. CDR3 in DNA: TGTGCCAGCAGCTCGGTCCTTGGCCCTCCCCAGCCCCAGCATTTT. The chain links TRBV7-9 to TRBJ1-5; no clear D. V was shortened by 4 bases and J by 7 bases, with 17 bases between the two germline ends. The CDR3 runs 15 residues. Looked up from germline, CDR1 is SEHNR and CDR2 is FQNEAQ (reference sequence).

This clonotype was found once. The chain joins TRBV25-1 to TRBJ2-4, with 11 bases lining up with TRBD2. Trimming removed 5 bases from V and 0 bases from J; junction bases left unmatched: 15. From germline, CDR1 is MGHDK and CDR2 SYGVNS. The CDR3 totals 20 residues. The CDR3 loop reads CASSRTVLAGETGAKNIQYF. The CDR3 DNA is TGTGCCAGCAGTCGAACTGTACTAGCGGGAGAGACGGGAGCCAAAAACATTCAGTACTTC.

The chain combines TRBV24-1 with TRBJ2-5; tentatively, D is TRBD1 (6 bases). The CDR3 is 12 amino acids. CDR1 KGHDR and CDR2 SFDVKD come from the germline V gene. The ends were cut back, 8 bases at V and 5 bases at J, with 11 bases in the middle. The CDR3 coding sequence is TGTGCCACCATGGGGGACACGGAGACCCAGTACTTC. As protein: CATMGDTETQYF.

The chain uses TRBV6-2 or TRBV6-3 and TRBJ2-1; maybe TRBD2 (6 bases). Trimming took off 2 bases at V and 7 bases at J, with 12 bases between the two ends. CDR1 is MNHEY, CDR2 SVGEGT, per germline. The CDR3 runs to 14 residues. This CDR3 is CASSYPFSGNEQFF. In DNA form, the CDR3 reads TGTGCCAGCAGTTACCCGTTTAGCGGAAATGAGCAGTTCTTC.

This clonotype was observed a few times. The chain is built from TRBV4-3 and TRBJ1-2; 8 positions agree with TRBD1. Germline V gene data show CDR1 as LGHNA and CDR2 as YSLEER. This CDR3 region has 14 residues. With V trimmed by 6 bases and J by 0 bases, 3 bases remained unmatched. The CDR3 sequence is CASRGQETNYGYTF. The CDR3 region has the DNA TGCGCCAGCAGGGGACAGGAGACTAACTATGGCTACACCTTC.

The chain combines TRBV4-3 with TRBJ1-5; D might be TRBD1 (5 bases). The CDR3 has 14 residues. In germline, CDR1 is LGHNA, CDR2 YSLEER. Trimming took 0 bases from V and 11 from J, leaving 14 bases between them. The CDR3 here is CASSQDLWQTAQHF. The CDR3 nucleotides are TGCGCCAGCAGCCAAGATCTGTGGCAGACAGCCCAGCATTTT.

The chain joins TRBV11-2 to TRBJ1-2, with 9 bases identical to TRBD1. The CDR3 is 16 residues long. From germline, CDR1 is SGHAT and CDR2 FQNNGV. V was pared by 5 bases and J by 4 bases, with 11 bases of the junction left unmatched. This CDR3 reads CASSQGAGTGLYGYTF. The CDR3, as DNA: TGTGCCAGCAGCCAAGGCGCCGGGACAGGGCTCTATGGCTACACCTTC.

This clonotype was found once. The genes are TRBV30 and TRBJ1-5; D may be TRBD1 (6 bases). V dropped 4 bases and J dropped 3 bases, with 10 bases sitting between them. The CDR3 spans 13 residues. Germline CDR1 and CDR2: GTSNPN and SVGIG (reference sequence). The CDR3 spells CAWTQGPNQPQHF. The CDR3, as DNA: TGTGCCTGGACTCAGGGGCCCAATCAGCCCCAGCATTTT.

CDR3 sequence reads: CASSATGAYGYTF. The DNA for the CDR3 is TGTGCCAGCAGCGCGACAGGGGCCTATGGCTACACCTTC. The chain combines TRBV9 with TRBJ1-2, with 8 nucleotides matching TRBD1. V shed 3 bases, J shed 4 bases, and the junction held 2 bases outside the gene matches. Per the germline V gene, CDR1 is SGDLS and CDR2 is YYNGEE. The CDR3 runs to 13 residues.

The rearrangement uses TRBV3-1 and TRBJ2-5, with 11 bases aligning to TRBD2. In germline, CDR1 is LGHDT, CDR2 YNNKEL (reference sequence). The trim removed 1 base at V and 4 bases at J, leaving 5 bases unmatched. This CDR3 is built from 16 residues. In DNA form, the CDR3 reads TGTGCCAGCAGCCAAGCTCTAGCGGGGGGTGGAGAGACCCAGTACTTC. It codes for CASSQALAGGGETQYF.

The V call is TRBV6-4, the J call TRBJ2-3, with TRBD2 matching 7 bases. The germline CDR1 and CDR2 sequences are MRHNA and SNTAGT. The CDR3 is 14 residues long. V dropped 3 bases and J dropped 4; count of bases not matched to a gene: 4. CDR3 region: CASSEAGDADTQYF. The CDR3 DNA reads TGTGCCAGCAGTGAGGCGGGAGACGCAGATACGCAGTATTTT.

The CDR3 loop is CSAGTGLTYEQYF. The CDR3 DNA is TGCAGCGCTGGGACAGGATTAACCTACGAGCAGTACTTC. V and J are TRBV29-1 and TRBJ2-7, with 8 bases aligning to TRBD1. CDR1 is SQVTM, CDR2 ANQGSEA, per germline. The CDR3 consists of 13 residues. After removal of 7 bases from V and 2 bases from J, the junction contained 7 bases not matched to a gene.